This entry lists 23 T cell receptor beta chains sequenced from one sample in a study of blood T cells in healthy people across ages. The use of a sample-barcoded 5' primer and a J-beta primer mix characterized a second PCR of roughly 7 to 11 cycles. Using its own MiXCR run on the 5' RACE reads, TCRdb lists one record per CDR3 protein. The table includes approximately 900,000 distinct CDR3 sequences, roughly 28% detected once. Another study also made use of these data, one on T cells of mothers and their children.

The material sequenced was blood. These receptors were taken from a woman aged 40 to 50 in good health.

J is TRBJ2-5 and V is TRBV7-9; TRBD2 aligns across 9 bases. CDR1 and CDR2 from the germline V gene are SEHNR and FQNEAQ (reference sequence). CDR3 length equals 17 residues. Trimming removed 2 bases from V and 4 bases from J; junction bases left unmatched: 11. The CDR3 is CASSLFRLAGVRETQYF. The CDR3 nucleotides are TGTGCCAGCAGCTTATTCCGCTTAGCGGGGGTTCGAGAGACCCAGTACTTC.

Many counts were recorded for this clonotype. The gene calls are TRBV20-1 and TRBJ2-1; TRBD1 matches at 8 bases. With V trimmed by 4 bases and J by 5 bases, 7 bases remained unmatched. Germline V gene sequence: CDR1 DFQATT, CDR2 SNEGSKA (reference sequence). This CDR3 is 14 amino acids long. The CDR3 DNA is TGCAGTGCTAAAGACAGGGGAGTAGACAATGAGCAGTTCTTC. This gives the protein CSAKDRGVDNEQFF.

This clonotype occurred many times. This sequence joins TRBV7-2 and TRBJ1-6; TRBD1 is a possible D gene (5 bases). There are 15 residues in the CDR3. Germline CDR1 is SGHTA and CDR2 is FQGNSA. Trimming shortened V by 5 bases and J by 2 bases, and 10 bases separated the two germline ends. The CDR3 spells CASSAGPTYNSPLHF. Written as DNA, the CDR3 is TGTGCCAGCAGCGCGGGACCGACCTATAATTCACCCCTCCACTTT.

This clonotype has a handful of counts. The V call is TRBV30, the J call TRBJ1-5, with D hard to call. V dropped 1 base and J dropped 0 bases, with 7 bases sitting between them. Germline loops: CDR1 GTSNPN, CDR2 SVGIG (reference sequence). The CDR3 totals 14 residues. The CDR3 region is CAWSGVYSNQPQHF. The CDR3, as DNA: TGTGCCTGGAGTGGTGTTTATAGCAATCAGCCCCAGCATTTT.

As for this clonotype: Possible read error: a much larger clone is one base away. The CDR3 DNA sequence: TGTGCCAGCAGCCCGATCCAGGGGGGCACTGAAGCTTTCTTT. Amino acid sequence: CASSPIQGGTEAFF. V usage is TRBV7-2 and J usage is TRBJ1-1, with 7 bases aligning to TRBD1. V shed 5 bases, J shed 4 bases, and the junction held 7 bases outside the gene matches. Germline V lookup: CDR1 SGHTA, CDR2 FQGNSA. The CDR3 length is 14 residues.

This chain uses TRBV7-9 with TRBJ2-7, with D tentatively TRBD2 (6 bases). This CDR3 spans 16 amino acids. V was pared by 4 bases and J by 3 bases, with 19 bases between. The germline V gene has CDR1 SEHNR and CDR2 FQNEAQ (reference sequence). CDR3 nucleotide sequence: TGTGCCAGCAGCTGGGAGGTCTGGGACGGAATCTACGAGCAGTACTTC. This translates into CASSWEVWDGIYEQYF.

In this sample, this clonotype turned up many times. V gene TRBV7-2 combines with J gene TRBJ2-7, with TRBD1 matching 8 bases. The CDR3 is 14 residues long. After removal of 5 bases from V and 4 bases from J, the junction contained 7 bases not matched to a gene. The germline V gene encodes CDR1 SGHTA and CDR2 FQGNSA. The CDR3 region is CASSRTGTGYEQYF. The CDR3 DNA reads as TGTGCCAGCAGCCGCACCGGGACAGGATACGAGCAGTACTTC.

This clonotype was picked up many times. This rearrangement joins TRBV27 to TRBJ2-7, with no clear D. The CDR3 sequence is 16 residues long. The ends were cut back, 2 bases at V and 3 bases at J, with 17 bases in the middle. Germline V gene data show CDR1 as MNHEY and CDR2 as SMNVEV (reference sequence). CDR3 region: CASSLGSVDHHYEQYF. The CDR3 DNA is TGTGCCAGCAGTTTAGGATCGGTGGACCACCACTACGAGCAGTACTTC.

The genes are TRBV4-1 and TRBJ2-1; TRBD2 aligns across 10 bases. The germline V gene encodes CDR1 MGHRA and CDR2 YSYEKL. This CDR3 spans 18 amino acids. The V segment lost 0 bases and the J segment 9 bases; nucleotides outside the gene matches: 14. The CDR3, as DNA: TGCGCCAGCAGCCAAGACCGCGGGACTAGCGTCACTCGGGTTGAGCAGTTCTTC. Encoded protein: CASSQDRGTSVTRVEQFF.

The chain links TRBV12-3 or TRBV12-4 to TRBJ2-2; D ambiguous. CDR3 length: 11 amino acids. V was cut by 3 bases and J by 8 bases, with 4 bases left in between. CDR3 in amino acids: CASSFEGELFF. The CDR3 DNA is TGTGCCAGCAGTTTCGAGGGGGAGCTGTTTTTT.

The chain is built from TRBV28 and TRBJ1-3, with TRBD1 matching 7 bases. The germline CDR1 and CDR2 sequences are MDHEN and SYDVKM. Trimming took 2 bases from V and 0 from J; bases not matched to a gene: 7. This CDR3 region has 17 residues. The CDR3: CASSLLQGTSSGNTIYF. In DNA, the CDR3 is TGTGCCAGCAGTTTACTACAGGGGACGAGCTCTGGAAACACCATATATTTT.

The CDR3 DNA follows: TGCAGTGCTGAGGCAGGGGATAATTCACCCCTCCACTTT. This codes for CSAEAGDNSPLHF. The chain has TRBV20-1 and TRBJ1-6, with D maybe TRBD1 (6 bases). The CDR3 is made up of 13 amino acids. Germline lookup yields CDR1 DFQATT and CDR2 SNEGSKA (reference sequence). V was trimmed by 5 bases and J by 5 bases, leaving 10 bases between them.

The rearrangement uses TRBV9 and TRBJ2-5; D could derive from TRBD1 or TRBD2 (5 bases each). TRBJ2-7 explains the end of the DNA better; the J call may be wrong. This CDR3 region has 16 residues. Germline V gives CDR1 SGDLS, CDR2 YYNGEE. The CDR3 DNA reads TGTGCCAGCAGCGGCGACAGCCGTCGGGAACAATACGAGCAGTACTTC. Protein product: CASSGDSRREQYEQYF.

This chain connects TRBV7-2 to TRBJ2-4; weak D call: TRBD1 (6 bases). V lost 2 bases, J lost 13 bases, and 27 bases lay in between. Germline V gives CDR1 SGHTA, CDR2 FQGNSA. The CDR3 loop spans 17 amino acids. The DNA of the CDR3 is TGTGCCAGCAGCTTAACACCAGGCAGGGGAAAGTTTGGGGAGCAGTACTTC. Amino acid sequence: CASSLTPGRGKFGEQYF. Full variable domain (outside the CDR3, taken from reference TRBV7-2 and TRBJ2-4): GAGVSQSPSNKVTEKGKDVELRCDPISGHTALYWYRQSLGQGLEFLIYFQGNSAPDKSGLPSDRFSAERTGGSVSTLTIQRTQQEDSAVYLCASSLTPGRGKFGEQYFGAGTRLSVL.

This clonotype was seen only a few times. The rearrangement links TRBV28 to TRBJ1-6; a possible D gene is TRBD1 (6 bases). The CDR3 extends over 12 amino acids. Per the germline V gene, CDR1 is MDHEN and CDR2 is SYDVKM. V shed 7 bases and J shed 9 bases, with 10 bases lying between them. The CDR3 is CASTGVISPLHF. CDR3 nucleotide sequence: TGTGCCAGCACAGGGGTGATTTCACCCCTCCACTTT.

This clonotype was observed once. The CDR3 DNA sequence: TGTGCCAGCATTGGGAGGCGAGATATGAACACTGAAGCTTTCTTT. Residues: CASIGRRDMNTEAFF. The rearrangement joins TRBV28 to TRBJ1-1; no clear D. The V gene's germline CDR1 is MDHEN and CDR2 SYDVKM. V gave up 7 bases and J gave up 0 bases, with 15 bases separating them. The CDR3 has 15 residues.

CDR3 sequence reads: CASSEGSLGEATQYF. The CDR3 DNA is TGTGCCAGCAGTGAAGGTAGTCTGGGAGAAGCTACGCAGTATTTT. This sequence joins TRBV6-4 and TRBJ2-3, with D perhaps TRBD2 (5 bases). V was pared by 3 bases and J by 8 bases, with 18 bases between. Germline CDR1 MRHNA, CDR2 SNTAGT. The CDR3 spans 15 residues.

This clonotype was seen more than once but under ten times. One base away lies a much larger clone, so this may be a sequencing read error. The chain joins TRBV12-3 or TRBV12-4 to TRBJ2-1, with TRBD1 as a possible D gene (5 bases). This CDR3 has 13 amino acids. The CDR3 DNA reads as TGTGTCAGCAGTGGGGCTGATTACAATGAGCAGTTCTTC. Translation gives CVSSGADYNEQFF.

This clonotype has at least ten counts. The V gene is TRBV2, the J gene TRBJ2-5; 7 nucleotides agree with TRBD1. Germline values: CDR1 SNHLY, CDR2 FYNNEI. This CDR3 spans 13 amino acids. V shed 7 bases, J shed 2 bases, and the junction held 4 bases outside the gene matches. The CDR3 coding sequence is TGTGCCAGCAATCCGGACAGGCAAGAGACCCAGTACTTC. Its translation: CASNPDRQETQYF.

Points on this clonotype: One end of the junction is discordant with germline, which a read error may explain. The rearrangement links TRBV4-1 to TRBJ2-1; TRBD2 aligns across 8 bases. The CDR3 length is 16 residues. Germline CDR1 reads MGHRA; CDR2 reads YSYEKL. In DNA form, the CDR3 reads TGCGCCAGCAGCCAAGAATCAGCGGGGGACTACAATGAGCTGTTCTTC. This codes for CASSQESAGDYNELFF.

In nucleotides, the CDR3 is TGTGCCAGCATCCCGAGGTTACAGGGCCACAATGAGCAGTACTTC. As protein: CASIPRLQGHNEQYF. The chain has TRBV7-2 and TRBJ2-4, with D possibly TRBD1 on 6 matching bases. The CDR3 covers 15 residues. Trimming cost V 7 bases and J 13 bases, with 26 bases left between them. Germline V gene lookup returns CDR1 SGHTA and CDR2 FQGNSA.

Concerning this clonotype itself: This could be a read error, since a much larger clone is one nucleotide away. The chain is built from TRBV6-2 or TRBV6-3 and TRBJ2-3; the D is unclear. The germline V gene has CDR1 MNHEY and CDR2 SVGEGT. CDR3 length equals 10 residues. The CDR3 nucleotides read TGTGCCAACAGTTCCATTACGCAGTATTTT. This codes for CANSSITQYF.

There are a few counts of this clonotype. This chain uses TRBV2 with TRBJ1-2, with D hard to call. The CDR3 loop spans 14 amino acids. Germline assignment: CDR1 SNHLY and CDR2 FYNNEI. Trimming cost V 4 bases and J 4 bases, with 13 bases left between them. CDR3 in amino acids: CASSANPVIYGYTF. The CDR3 DNA reads TGTGCCAGCAGTGCTAACCCAGTGATCTATGGCTACACCTTC.